Presented here are 2 T cell receptor beta chains from one specimen sequenced in a study of CD8+ T cells in alopecia areata (dated by TCRdb to the late 2010s). The time point label for this specimen denotes: baseline before oral tofacitinib. The library was produced with the immunoSEQ multiplex PCR assay. For TCR sequencing, RNA was extracted from every sample and reverse transcribed into cDNA to serve as template. TCRdb took over this immuneACCESS table, retaining in-frame rearrangements with V and J assigned. Such tables are incomplete; in checked studies, under half of the missing clones stem from an unresolved V gene, and the remainder is unexplained. Present in this sample are about 150,000 clones, less than 65% of which were seen just once. The top ten hold approximately 19% of the sample. The specimen was CD8+ T cells sorted from blood, collected at week 0. The receptors derive from a human donor with alopecia areata.

The chain recombines TRBV29-1 with TRBJ1-1; the match to TRBD1 covers 12 bases. The V gene end was trimmed by 6 bases and the J gene end by 7 bases; junction bases not matched to a gene: 12. CDR3 length: 15 residues. Germline CDR1 and CDR2: SQVTM and ANQGSEA. In nucleotides, the CDR3 is TGCAGCGTCAGAGTGAGGGACAGGGGGCAGGATGAAGCTTTCTTT. Its protein is CSVRVRDRGQDEAFF.

V is TRBV29-1 and J is TRBJ2-7; D gene unclear. Trimming took 5 bases from V and 3 from J, leaving 14 bases between them. CDR1 and CDR2 from the germline V gene are SQVTM and ANQGSEA. The CDR3 sequence is 13 residues long. The CDR3 sequence is CSVTTIEHYEQYF. The CDR3 DNA reads TGCAGCGTTACAACAATCGAGCACTACGAGCAGTACTTC.